The rows below give T cell receptor beta chains drawn from one sample of a study of T-cell reconstitution after alpha-beta-depleted transplantation in children. One entry per CDR3 protein, called by TCRdb with MiXCR from the PCR reads. Among approximately 340,000 distinct CDR3 sequences, around a tenth were seen once, and the ten largest hold 2% to 2.5%. The material sequenced was PBMCs from the stem cell graft donor, taken from the stem cell graft. These receptors were obtained from a human donor who donated a stem cell graft to a child with acute lymphoblastic leukemia. Each CDR3 is given with its conserved first and last residue. Fields, in order: D gene, clone size, J gene, V gene, CDR3 protein, CDR3 DNA. D genes are given only for firm matches. Not every row has a clone size; where given, it reads once, few, many or a size class.

TRBD1 few TRBJ2-7 TRBV9 CASSVEGQGAYEQYF TGTGCCAGCAGCGTAGAGGGACAGGGGGCCTACGAGCAGTACTTC
- few TRBJ2-7 TRBV27 CASHTPILPNFSRYEQYF TGTGCCAGCCACACCCCGATATTACCTAATTTCTCTCGTTACGAGCAGTACTTC
TRBD2 once TRBJ2-3 TRBV30 CAWSVGTSGATFTDTQYF TGTGCCTGGAGTGTCGGGACTAGCGGGGCGACTTTCACAGATACGCAGTATTTT
- - TRBJ1-2 TRBV15 CATSRERAPFYGYTF TGTGCCACCAGCAGAGAGAGGGCCCCCTTCTATGGCTACACCTTC
- - TRBJ1-1 TRBV28 CASSLLPDQPNTEAFF TGTGCCAGCAGTTTATTGCCGGACCAACCGAACACTGAAGCTTTCTTT
- many TRBJ1-5 TRBV12-3/TRBV12-4 CASTLGGGQPQHF TGTGCCAGCACCCTGGGAGGGGGGCAGCCCCAGCATTTT
- few TRBJ1-2 TRBV7-9 CASSPLRGSTFGYTF TGTGCCAGCAGTCCACTCCGGGGGTCCACCTTCGGCTACACCTTC
TRBD2 few TRBJ2-2 TRBV12-3/TRBV12-4 CASSFRAGGINTGELFF TGTGCCAGCAGTTTCCGGGCGGGAGGGATTAACACCGGGGAGCTGTTTTTT
- few TRBJ1-4 TRBV6-5 CASRRQGTVEKLFF TGTGCCAGCAGACGCCAGGGGACGGTTGAAAAACTGTTTTTT
- few TRBJ2-2 TRBV15 CATSPPRTVVWPGELFF TGTGCCACCAGCCCGCCGAGAACGGTGGTTTGGCCCGGGGAGCTGTTTTTT
- - TRBJ1-1 TRBV5-6 CASSSGRKNTEAFF TGTGCCAGCAGCTCGGGACGGAAAAACACTGAAGCTTTCTTT
- few TRBJ2-7 TRBV29-1 CSVYKRGKLTPSYEQYF TGCAGCGTCTATAAAAGGGGTAAATTGACACCCTCCTACGAGCAGTACTTC
TRBD2 few TRBJ2-7 TRBV12-3/TRBV12-4 CASNRRGGRLEEQYF TGTGCCAGCAACCGAAGGGGCGGGAGGTTGGAAGAGCAGTACTTC
- - TRBJ2-2 TRBV7-3 CASSKDLGENTGELFF TGTGCCAGCAGCAAGGACCTGGGGGAGAACACCGGGGAGCTGTTTTTT
- few TRBJ2-7 TRBV5-1 CASSLGPASRATYEQYF TGCGCCAGCAGCTTGGGGCCAGCGTCGCGGGCTACCTACGAGCAGTACTTC
TRBD1 - TRBJ1-2 TRBV12-3/TRBV12-4 CASQGGVGGYTF TGTGCCAGCCAGGGGGGGGTTGGTGGCTACACCTTC
TRBD1 few TRBJ2-2 TRBV7-9 CASSATGITVGELFF TGTGCCAGCAGCGCGACAGGGATCACGGTCGGGGAGCTGTTTTTT
TRBD2 - TRBJ2-1 TRBV4-2 CASSKTSGSEHLYNEQFF TGTGCCAGCAGCAAAACTAGCGGGAGCGAGCATCTCTACAATGAGCAGTTCTTC
- few TRBJ2-1 TRBV20-1 CSASSSGGNNEQFF TGCAGTGCTAGCTCCAGCGGTGGCAACAATGAGCAGTTCTTC
- - TRBJ1-6 TRBV21-1 CASSKVGQKYSYNSPLHF TGTGCCAGCAGCAAAGTAGGGCAGAAGTACTCCTATAATTCACCCCTCCACTTT
- few TRBJ2-1 TRBV27 CASSFGQGGEQFF TGTGCCAGCAGTTTTGGTCAAGGGGGTGAGCAGTTCTTC
- few TRBJ2-2 TRBV9 CASSLVSENTGELFF TGTGCCAGCAGCCTCGTGTCAGAGAACACCGGGGAGCTGTTTTTT
TRBD2 few TRBJ2-2 TRBV4-1 CASSHGLVGELFF TGCGCCAGCAGCCACGGACTAGTCGGGGAGCTGTTTTTT
TRBD2 many TRBJ2-1 TRBV7-3 CASSSLGLAGVNEQFF TGTGCCAGCAGCTCGCTTGGACTAGCGGGAGTCAATGAGCAGTTCTTC
- - TRBJ2-1 TRBV5-1 CASSFYMSSYNEQFF TGCGCCAGCAGCTTCTACATGAGCTCCTACAATGAGCAGTTCTTC
- few TRBJ2-3 TRBV5-1 CASSLVESSSTDTQYF TGCGCCAGCAGCCTTGTTGAGAGTTCCAGCACAGATACGCAGTATTTT
- few TRBJ1-1 TRBV3-1 CASSQAPQGNTEAFF TGTGCCAGCAGCCAAGCCCCGCAGGGAAACACTGAAGCTTTCTTT
- few TRBJ2-3 TRBV9 CASSVEDSLPQYF TGTGCCAGCAGCGTAGAGGATAGCCTCCCGCAGTATTTT
- many TRBJ2-5 TRBV20-1 CSARGETQYF TGCAGTGCTAGAGGGGAGACCCAGTACTTC